This T cell receptor (beta chain) was recovered during a study of blood T cell repertoires in COVID-19. The table came from immunoSEQ multiplex PCR; TCRdb's copy has only in-frame clones and leaves some out. In the table there are 310,000 or so clones, around 83% of which are singletons. This TCR was sampled from a woman aged 45-60 years with acute or convalescent COVID-19. The sequenced sample was peripheral blood.

Written as DNA, the CDR3 is TGTGCCAGCAGTTCCTCGGGGGGGCCTAGCGTCGGAAATGAGCAGTTCTTC. Protein product: CASSSSGGPSVGNEQFF. This chain links TRBV5-6 with TRBJ2-1, with 8 bases identical to TRBD2. V was clipped by 5 bases and J by 7 bases; unmatched bases: 17. The germline V gene encodes CDR1 SGHDT and CDR2 YYEEEE. The CDR3 has 17 residues.